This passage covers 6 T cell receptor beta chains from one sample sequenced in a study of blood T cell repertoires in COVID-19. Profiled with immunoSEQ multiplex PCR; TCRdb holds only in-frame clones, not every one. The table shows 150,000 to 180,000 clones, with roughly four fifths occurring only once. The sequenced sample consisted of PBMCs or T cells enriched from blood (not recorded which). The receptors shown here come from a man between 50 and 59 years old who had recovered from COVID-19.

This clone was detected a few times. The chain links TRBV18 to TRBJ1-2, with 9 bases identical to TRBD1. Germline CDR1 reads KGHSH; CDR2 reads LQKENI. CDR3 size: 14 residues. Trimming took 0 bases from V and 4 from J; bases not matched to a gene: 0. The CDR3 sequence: CASSPPGQGYGYTF. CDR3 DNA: TGTGCCAGCTCACCACCGGGACAGGGCTATGGCTACACCTTC.

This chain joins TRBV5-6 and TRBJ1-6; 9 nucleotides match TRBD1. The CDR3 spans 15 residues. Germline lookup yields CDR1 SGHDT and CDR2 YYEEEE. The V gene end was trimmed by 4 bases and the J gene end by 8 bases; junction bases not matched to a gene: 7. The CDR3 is CASSNLDRGDSPLHF. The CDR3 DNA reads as TGTGCCAGCAGCAACCTCGACAGGGGGGATTCACCCCTCCACTTT.

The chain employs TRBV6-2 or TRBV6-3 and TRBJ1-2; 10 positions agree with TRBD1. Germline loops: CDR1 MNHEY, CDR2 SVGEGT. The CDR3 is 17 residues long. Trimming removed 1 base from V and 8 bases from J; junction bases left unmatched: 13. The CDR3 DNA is TGTGCCAGCAGTTACTTCACCGGGACAGGGGAGCTACGAGGCTACACCTTC. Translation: CASSYFTGTGELRGYTF.

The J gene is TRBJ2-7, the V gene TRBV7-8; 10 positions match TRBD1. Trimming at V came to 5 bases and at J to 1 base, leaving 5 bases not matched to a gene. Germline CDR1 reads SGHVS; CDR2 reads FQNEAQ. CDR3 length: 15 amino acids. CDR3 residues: CASSISDRGSYEQYF. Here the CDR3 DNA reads TGTGCCAGCAGCATATCGGACAGGGGGTCCTACGAGCAGTACTTC. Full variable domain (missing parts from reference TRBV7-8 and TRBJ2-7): GAGVSQSPRYKVAKRGQDVALRCDPISGHVSLFWYQQALGQGPEFLTYFQNEAQLDKSGLPSDRFFAERPEGSVSTLKIQRTQQEDSAVYLCASSISDRGSYEQYFGPGTRLTVT.

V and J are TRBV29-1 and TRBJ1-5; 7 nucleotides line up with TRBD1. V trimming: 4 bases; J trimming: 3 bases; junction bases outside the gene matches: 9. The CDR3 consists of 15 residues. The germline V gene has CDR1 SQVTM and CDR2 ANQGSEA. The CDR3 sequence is CSVAGGGGNNQPQHF. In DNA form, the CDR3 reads TGCAGCGTTGCAGGCGGAGGGGGCAACAATCAGCCCCAGCATTTT.

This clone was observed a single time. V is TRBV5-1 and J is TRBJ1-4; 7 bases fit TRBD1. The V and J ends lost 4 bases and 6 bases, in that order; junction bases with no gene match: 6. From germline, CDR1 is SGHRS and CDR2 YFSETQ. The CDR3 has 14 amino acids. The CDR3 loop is CASSPGQRDEKLFF. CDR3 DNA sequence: TGCGCCAGCAGCCCGGGACAGAGGGATGAAAAACTGTTTTTT.